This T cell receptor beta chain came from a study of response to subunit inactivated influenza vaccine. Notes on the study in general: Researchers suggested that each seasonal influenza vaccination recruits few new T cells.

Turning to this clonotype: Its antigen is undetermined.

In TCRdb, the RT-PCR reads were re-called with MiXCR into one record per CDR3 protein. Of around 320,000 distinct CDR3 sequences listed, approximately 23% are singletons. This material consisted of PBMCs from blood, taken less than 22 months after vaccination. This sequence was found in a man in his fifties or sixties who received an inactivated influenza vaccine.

The DNA of the CDR3 is TGTGCCAGTAGTAAACCCCGGACAGTTGCAACTAATGAAAAACTGTTTTTT. It codes for CASSKPRTVATNEKLFF. This chain joins TRBV19 and TRBJ1-4, with a tentative D call TRBD1 (6 bases). There are 17 residues in the CDR3. Germline V gene data show CDR1 as LNHDA and CDR2 as SQIVND (reference sequence). Trimming removed 4 bases at V and 0 bases at J, with 15 bases between.